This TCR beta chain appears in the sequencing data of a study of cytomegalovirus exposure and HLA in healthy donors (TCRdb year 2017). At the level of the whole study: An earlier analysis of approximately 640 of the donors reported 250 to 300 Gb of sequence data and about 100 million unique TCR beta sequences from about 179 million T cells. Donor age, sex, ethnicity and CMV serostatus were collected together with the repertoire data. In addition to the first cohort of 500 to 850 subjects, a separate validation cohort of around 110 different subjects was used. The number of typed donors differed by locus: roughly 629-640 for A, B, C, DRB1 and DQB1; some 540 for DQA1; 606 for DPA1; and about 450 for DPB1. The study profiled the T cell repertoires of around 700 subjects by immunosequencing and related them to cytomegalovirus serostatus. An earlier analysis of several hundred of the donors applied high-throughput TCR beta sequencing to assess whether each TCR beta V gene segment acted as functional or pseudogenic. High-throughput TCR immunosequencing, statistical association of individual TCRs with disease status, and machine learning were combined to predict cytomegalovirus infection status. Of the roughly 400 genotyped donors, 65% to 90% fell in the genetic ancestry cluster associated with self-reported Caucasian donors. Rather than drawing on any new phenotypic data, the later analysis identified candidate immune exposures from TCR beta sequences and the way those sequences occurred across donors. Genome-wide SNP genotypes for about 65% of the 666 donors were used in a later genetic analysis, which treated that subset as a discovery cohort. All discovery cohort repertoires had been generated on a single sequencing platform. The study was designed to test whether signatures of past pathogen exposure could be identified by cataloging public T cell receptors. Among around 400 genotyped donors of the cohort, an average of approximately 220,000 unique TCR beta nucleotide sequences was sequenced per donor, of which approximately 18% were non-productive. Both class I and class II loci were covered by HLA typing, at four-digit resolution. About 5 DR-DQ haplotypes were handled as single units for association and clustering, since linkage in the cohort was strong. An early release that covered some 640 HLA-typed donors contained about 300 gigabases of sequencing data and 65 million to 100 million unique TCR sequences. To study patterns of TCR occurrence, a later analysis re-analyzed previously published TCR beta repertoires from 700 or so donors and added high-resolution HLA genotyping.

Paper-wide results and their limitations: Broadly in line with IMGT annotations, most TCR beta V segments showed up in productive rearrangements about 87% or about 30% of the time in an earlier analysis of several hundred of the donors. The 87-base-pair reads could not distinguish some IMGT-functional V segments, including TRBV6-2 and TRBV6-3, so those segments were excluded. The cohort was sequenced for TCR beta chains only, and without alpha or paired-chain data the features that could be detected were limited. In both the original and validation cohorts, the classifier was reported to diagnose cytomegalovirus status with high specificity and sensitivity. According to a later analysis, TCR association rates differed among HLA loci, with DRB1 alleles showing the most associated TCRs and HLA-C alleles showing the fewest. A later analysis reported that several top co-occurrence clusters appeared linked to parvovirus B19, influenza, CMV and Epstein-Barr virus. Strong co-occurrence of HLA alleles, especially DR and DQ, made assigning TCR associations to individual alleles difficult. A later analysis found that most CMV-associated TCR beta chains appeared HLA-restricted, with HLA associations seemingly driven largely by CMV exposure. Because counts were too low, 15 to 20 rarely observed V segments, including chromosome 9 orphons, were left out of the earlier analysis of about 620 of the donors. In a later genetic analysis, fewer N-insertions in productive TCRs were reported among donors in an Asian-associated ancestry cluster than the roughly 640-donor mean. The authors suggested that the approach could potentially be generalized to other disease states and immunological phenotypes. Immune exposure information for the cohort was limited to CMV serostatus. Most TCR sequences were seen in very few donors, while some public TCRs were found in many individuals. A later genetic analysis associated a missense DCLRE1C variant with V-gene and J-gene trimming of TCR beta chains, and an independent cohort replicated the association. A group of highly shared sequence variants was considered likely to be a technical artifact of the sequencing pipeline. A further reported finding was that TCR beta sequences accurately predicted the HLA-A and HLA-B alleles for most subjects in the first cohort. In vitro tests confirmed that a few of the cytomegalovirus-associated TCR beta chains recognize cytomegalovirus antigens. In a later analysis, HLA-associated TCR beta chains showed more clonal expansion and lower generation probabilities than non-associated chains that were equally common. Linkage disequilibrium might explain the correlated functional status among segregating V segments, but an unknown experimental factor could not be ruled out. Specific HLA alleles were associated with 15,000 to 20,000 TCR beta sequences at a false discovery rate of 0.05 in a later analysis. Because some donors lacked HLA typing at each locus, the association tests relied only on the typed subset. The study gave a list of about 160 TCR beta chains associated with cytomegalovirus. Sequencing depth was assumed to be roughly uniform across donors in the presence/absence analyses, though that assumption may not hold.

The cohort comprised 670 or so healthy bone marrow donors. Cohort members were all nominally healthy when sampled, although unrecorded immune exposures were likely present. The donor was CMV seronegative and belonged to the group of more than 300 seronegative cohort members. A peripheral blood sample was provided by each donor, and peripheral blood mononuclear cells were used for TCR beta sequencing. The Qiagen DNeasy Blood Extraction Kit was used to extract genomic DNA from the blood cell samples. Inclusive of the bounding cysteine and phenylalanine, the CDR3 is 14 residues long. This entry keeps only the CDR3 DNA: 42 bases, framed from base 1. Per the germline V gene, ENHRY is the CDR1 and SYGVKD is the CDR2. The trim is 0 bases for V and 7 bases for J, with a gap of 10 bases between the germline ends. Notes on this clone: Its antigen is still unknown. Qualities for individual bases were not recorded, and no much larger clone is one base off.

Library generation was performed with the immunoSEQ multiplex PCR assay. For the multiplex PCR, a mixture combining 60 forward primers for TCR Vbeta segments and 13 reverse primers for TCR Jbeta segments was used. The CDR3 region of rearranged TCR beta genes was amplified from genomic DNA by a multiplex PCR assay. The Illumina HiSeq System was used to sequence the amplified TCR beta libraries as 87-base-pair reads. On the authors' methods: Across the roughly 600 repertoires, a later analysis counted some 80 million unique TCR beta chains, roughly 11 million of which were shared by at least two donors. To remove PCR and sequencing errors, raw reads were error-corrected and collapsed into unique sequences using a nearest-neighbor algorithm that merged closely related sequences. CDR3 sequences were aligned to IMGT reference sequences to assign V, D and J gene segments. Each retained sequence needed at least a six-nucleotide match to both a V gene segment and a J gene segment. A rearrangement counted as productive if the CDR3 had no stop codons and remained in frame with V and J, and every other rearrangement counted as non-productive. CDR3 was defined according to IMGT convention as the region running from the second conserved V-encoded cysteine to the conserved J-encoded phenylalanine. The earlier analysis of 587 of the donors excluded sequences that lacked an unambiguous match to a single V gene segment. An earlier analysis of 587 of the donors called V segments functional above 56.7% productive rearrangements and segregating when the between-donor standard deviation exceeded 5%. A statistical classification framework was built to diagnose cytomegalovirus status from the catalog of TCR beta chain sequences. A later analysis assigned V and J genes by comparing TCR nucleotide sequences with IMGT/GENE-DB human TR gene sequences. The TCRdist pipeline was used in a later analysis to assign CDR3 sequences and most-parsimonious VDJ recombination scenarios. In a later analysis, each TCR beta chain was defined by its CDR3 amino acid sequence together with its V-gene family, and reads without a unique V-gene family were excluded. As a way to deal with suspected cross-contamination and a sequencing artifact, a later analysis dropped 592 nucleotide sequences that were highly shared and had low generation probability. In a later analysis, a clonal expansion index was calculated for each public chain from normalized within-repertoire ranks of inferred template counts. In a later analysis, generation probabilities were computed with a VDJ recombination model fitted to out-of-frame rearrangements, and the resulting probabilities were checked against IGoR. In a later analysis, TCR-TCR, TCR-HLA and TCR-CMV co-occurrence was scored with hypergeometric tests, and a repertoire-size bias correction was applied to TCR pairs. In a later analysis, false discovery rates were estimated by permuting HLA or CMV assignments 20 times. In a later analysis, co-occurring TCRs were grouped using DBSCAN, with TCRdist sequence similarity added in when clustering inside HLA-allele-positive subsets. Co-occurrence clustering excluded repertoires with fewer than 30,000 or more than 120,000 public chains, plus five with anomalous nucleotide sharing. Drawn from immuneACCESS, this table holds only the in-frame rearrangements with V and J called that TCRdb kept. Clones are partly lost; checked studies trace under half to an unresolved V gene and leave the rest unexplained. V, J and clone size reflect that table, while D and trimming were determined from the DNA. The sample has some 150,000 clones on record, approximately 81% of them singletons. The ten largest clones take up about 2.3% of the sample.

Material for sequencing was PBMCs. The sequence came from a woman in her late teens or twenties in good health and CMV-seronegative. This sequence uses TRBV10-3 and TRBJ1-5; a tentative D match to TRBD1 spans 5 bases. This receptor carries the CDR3 CAISESGGEQPQHF. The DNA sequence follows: TGTGCCATCAGTGAGTCGGGGGGGGAACAGCCCCAGCATTTT.